This TCR beta chain originates from a study of OX40 agonist ivuxolimab in advanced cancers. The CDR3 loop spans 16 amino acids. CDR1 and CDR2 (germline): SGHAT, FQNNGV. The V end lost 2 bases, the J end lost 0 bases, and 14 bases lay between the germline ends. Study observations and caveats: The expanded peripheral T cells' antigen specificity was not determined. On average, a greater number of expanded clones characterised CD8+ T cells relative to CD4+.

Concerning this clone: Its antigen is unidentified.

The assay was immunoSEQ multiplex PCR, and TCRdb's table has in-frame clones only and misses some. The sample has 99,000 or so clones, 90% to 95% seen once; the top ten hold 0.25% to 0.35%. This material consisted of CD4+ or CD8+ T cells sorted from blood, taken in a trial of the OX40 agonist ivuxolimab. The gene calls are TRBV11-2 and TRBJ2-7, with a weak D call TRBD1 (5 bases). This clonotype was sampled from an adult with an advanced solid tumor such as melanoma, head and neck, liver or kidney cancer. CDR3 loop: CASSLWGGPSSYEQYF. CDR3 DNA sequence: TGTGCCAGCAGCTTATGGGGCGGCCCCAGCTCCTACGAGCAGTACTTC.